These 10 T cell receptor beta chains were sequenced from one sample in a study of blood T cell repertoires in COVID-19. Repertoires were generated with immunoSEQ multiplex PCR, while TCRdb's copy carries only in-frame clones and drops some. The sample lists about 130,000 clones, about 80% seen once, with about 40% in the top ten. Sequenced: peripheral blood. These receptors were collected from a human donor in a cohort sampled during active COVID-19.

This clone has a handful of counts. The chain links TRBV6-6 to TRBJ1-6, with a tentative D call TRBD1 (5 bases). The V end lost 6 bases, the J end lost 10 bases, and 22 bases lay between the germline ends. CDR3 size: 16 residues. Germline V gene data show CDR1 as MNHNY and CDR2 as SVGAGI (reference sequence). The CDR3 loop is CASRSDRRDSGSPLHF. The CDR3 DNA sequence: TGTGCCAGCAGGTCGGACCGCAGGGACTCGGGATCACCCCTCCACTTT.

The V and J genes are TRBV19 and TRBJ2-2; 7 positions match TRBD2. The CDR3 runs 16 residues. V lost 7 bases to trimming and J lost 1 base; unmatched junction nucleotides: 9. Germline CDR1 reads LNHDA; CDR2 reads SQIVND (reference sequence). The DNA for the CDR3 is TGTGCCAGTACCGCATTGGCTAGCGGGAACACCGGGGAGCTGTTTTTT. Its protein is CASTALASGNTGELFF.

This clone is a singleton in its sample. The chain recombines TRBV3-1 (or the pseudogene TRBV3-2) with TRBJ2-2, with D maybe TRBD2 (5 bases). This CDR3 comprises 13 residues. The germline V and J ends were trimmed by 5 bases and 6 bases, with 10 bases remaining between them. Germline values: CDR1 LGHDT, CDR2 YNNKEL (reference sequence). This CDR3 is CASSGQRAGELFF. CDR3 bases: TGTGCCAGCAGCGGTCAGAGGGCCGGGGAGCTGTTTTTT.

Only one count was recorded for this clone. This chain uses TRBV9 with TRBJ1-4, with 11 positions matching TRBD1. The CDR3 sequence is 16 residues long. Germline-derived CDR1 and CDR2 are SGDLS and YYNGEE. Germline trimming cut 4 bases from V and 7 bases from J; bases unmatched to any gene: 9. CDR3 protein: CASSLRAGTGGEKLFF. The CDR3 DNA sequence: TGTGCCAGCAGCTTGCGAGCCGGGACAGGGGGTGAAAAACTGTTTTTT. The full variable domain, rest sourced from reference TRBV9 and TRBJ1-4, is DSGVTQTPKHLITATGQRVTLRCSPRSGDLSVYWYQQSLDQGLQFLIQYYNGEERAKGNILERFSAQQFPDLHSELNLSSLELGDSALYFCASSLRAGTGGEKLFFGSGTQLSVL.

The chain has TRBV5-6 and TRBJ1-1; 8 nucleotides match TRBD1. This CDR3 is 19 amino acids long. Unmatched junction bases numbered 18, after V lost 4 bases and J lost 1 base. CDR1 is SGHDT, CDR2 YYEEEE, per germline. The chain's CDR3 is CASSLLLRRQGRENTEAFF. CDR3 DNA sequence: TGTGCCAGCAGCCTCCTCCTTAGGCGACAGGGGAGAGAGAACACTGAAGCTTTCTTT.

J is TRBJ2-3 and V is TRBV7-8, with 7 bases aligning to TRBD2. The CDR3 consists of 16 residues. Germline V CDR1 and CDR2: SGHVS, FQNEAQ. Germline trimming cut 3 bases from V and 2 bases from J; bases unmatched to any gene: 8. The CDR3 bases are TGTGCCAGCAGCTTTGAGGGCGGGAGTTACACAGATACGCAGTATTTT. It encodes CASSFEGGSYTDTQYF.

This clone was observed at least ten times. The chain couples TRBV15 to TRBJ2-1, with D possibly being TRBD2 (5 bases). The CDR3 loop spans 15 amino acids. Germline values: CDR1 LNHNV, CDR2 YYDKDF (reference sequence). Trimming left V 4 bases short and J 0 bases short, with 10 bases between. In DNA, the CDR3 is TGTGCCACCAGCATAAGAGCGGACTCCTACAATGAGCAGTTCTTC. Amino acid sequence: CATSIRADSYNEQFF.

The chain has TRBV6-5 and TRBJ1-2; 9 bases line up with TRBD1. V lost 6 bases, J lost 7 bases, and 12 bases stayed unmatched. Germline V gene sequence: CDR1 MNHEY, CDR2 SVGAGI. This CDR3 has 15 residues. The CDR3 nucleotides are TGTGCCAGCAGGGGAAGCGGGACAGGGCAACGTGGCTACACCTTC. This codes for CASRGSGTGQRGYTF.

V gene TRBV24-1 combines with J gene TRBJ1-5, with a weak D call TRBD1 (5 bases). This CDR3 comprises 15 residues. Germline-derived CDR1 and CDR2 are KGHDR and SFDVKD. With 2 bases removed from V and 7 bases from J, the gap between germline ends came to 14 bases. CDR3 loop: CATSDSAGRGQPQHF. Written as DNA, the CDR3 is TGTGCCACCAGTGATTCGGCAGGGCGGGGACAGCCCCAGCATTTT.

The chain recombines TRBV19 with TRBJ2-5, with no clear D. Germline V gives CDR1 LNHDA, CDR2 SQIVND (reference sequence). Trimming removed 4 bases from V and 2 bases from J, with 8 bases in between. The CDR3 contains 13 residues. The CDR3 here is CASSRDGQETQYF. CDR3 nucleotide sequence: TGTGCCAGTAGTAGAGACGGGCAAGAGACCCAGTACTTC.